This TCR beta chain derives from a study of blood T cell repertoires in COVID-19. Study-wide context: Collection of acute and convalescent COVID-19 samples took place in the United States, Italy and Spain. Sources were T cells, B-cell-depleted T cells, or PBMCs; the material itself was cDNA or gDNA.

In the source study's methods: Estimates of nucleated cell counts were drawn from the amplification of reference gene primers. Only in-frame clones appear in the TCRdb table, and some are missing; sequencing was by immunoSEQ multiplex PCR. V and J calls and clone size come straight from that table; D and trimming were deduced from the DNA. This sample yields hundreds of thousands of clones, of which 70% to 85% are seen a single time; approximately 1.9% belongs to the top ten. Germline V gene data show CDR1 as SGHRS and CDR2 as YFSETQ. V gave up 6 bases and J gave up 4 bases, with 18 bases separating them. CDR3 size: 15 residues.

Sequenced: peripheral blood. The rearrangement links TRBV5-1 to TRBJ2-3, with a possible D match to TRBD2 (6 bases). This sequence was found in a woman over 75 with acute or convalescent COVID-19. This CDR3 is CASTYERAPPDTQYF. As DNA, the CDR3 is TGCGCCAGCACCTATGAGCGGGCCCCCCCAGATACGCAGTATTTT. The complete variable domain, with remaining parts taken from reference TRBV5-1 and TRBJ2-3, reads KAGVTQTPRYLIKTRGQQVTLSCSPISGHRSVSWYQQTPGQGLQFLFEYFSETQRNKGNFPGRFSGRQFSNSRSEMNVSTLELGDSALYLCASTYERAPPDTQYFGPGTRLTVL.